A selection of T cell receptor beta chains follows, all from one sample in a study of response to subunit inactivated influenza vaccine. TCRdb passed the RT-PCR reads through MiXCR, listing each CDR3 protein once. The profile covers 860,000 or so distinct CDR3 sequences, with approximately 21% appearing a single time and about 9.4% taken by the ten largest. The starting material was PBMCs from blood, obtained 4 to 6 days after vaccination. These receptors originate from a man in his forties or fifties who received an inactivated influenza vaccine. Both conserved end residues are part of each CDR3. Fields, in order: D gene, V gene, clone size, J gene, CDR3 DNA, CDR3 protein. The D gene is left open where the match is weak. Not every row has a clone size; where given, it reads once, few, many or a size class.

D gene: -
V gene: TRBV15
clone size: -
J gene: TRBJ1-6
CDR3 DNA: TGTGCCACCAGCAGAGATCTCGCAGGGAATTCACCCCTCCACTTT
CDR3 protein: CATSRDLAGNSPLHF

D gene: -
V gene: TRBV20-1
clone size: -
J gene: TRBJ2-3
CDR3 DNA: TGCAGTGCTAGAGACTCTGAAGATACGCAGTATTTT
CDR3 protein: CSARDSEDTQYF

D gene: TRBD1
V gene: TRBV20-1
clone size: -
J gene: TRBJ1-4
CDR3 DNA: TGCAGTGCTAGAGGAGGGGGACAGAAACTGTTTTTT
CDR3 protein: CSARGGGQKLFF

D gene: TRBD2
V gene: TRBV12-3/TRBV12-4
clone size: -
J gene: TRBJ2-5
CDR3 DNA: TGTGCCAGCAGTCGACCCAGCGGGATCGGAGAGACCCAGTACTTC
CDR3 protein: CASSRPSGIGETQYF

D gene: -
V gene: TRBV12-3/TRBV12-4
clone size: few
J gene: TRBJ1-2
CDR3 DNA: TGTGCCAGCAGTTTAAGACAGGCGGACTATAGTGGCTACACCTTC
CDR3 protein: CASSLRQADYSGYTF

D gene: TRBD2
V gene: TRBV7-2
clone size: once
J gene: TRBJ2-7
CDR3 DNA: TGTGCCAGCAGTGAGGGGCGGGGGGCCTACTACGAGCAGTACTTC
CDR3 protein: CASSEGRGAYYEQYF

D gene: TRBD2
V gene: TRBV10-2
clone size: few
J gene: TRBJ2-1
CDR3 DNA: TGCGCCAGCAGTGTTGGACTAGCGGGACGTGAGCAGTTCTTC
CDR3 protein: CASSVGLAGREQFF

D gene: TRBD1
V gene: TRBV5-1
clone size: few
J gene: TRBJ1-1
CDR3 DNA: TGCGCCAGCAGCTTGGAAGGGGACAGTGAAGCTTTCTTT
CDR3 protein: CASSLEGDSEAFF

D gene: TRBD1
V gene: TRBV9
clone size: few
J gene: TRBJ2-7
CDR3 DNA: TGTGCCAGCAGCGTGAACACGGACAGGGGGCTCTCCTACGAGCAGTACTTC
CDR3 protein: CASSVNTDRGLSYEQYF

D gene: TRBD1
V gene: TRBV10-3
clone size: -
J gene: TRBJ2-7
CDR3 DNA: TGTGCCATCAGTGCCAAGGACAGGGGTGGTACGCAGTACTTC
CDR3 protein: CAISAKDRGGTQYF

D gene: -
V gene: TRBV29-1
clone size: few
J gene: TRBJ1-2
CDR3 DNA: TGCAGCGTGGCAGGGGCTGGCTACACCTTC
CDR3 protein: CSVAGAGYTF

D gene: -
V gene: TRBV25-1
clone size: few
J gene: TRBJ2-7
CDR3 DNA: TGTGCCAGCAGTGGTCTGACAGGAACTGGCGAGCAGTACTTC
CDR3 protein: CASSGLTGTGEQYF

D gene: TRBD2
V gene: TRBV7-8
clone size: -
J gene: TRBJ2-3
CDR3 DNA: TGTGCCAGCAGGCTCGGGGGGGATACGCAGTATTTT
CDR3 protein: CASRLGGDTQYF